This is a list of T cell receptor beta chains from one sample in a study of T cell responses to AZD1222 COVID-19 vaccine. The assay was immunoSEQ multiplex PCR, and TCRdb's table has in-frame clones only and misses some. The sample shows about 140,000 clones, roughly 85% of them seen only once. The sequenced sample was peripheral blood, obtained 28 days after the second dose of the MenACWY control vaccine. These receptors originate from an adult who received the MenACWY meningococcal vaccine as a control. Each CDR3 is given with its conserved first and last residue. D genes are given only for firm matches. Rows may omit the clone size; those that give it use once, few, many or a size class.

D gene,clone size,J gene,V gene,CDR3 DNA,CDR3 protein
TRBD2,NA,TRBJ2-1,TRBV28,TGTGCCAGCAGTTTAATCCTCTCGCGGGGGGCCTACAATGAGCAGTTCTTC,CASSLILSRGAYNEQFF
NA,NA,TRBJ2-1,TRBV19,TGTGCCTCCCGAACCGAGCGGATAAGAAATGAGCAGTTCTTC,CASRTERIRNEQFF
NA,NA,TRBJ1-4,TRBV4-1,TGCGCCAGCAGTCTACTTTTTACAGGGTTGACTAATGAAAAACTGTTTTTT,CASSLLFTGLTNEKLFF
NA,NA,TRBJ1-3,TRBV7-9,TGTGCCAGCAGCTCCGGACTGGAGGGGAGGGACACCATATATTTT,CASSSGLEGRDTIYF
NA,NA,TRBJ2-1,TRBV15,TGTGCCACCAGCCCCCTGCGGGACAGCTCCTACAATGAGCAGTTCTTC,CATSPLRDSSYNEQFF
TRBD1,NA,TRBJ2-3,TRBV11-2,TGTGCCAGCAGCTTAGCCGGACAGGGTACTAGCACAGATACGCAGTATTTT,CASSLAGQGTSTDTQYF
TRBD1,once,TRBJ2-7,TRBV5-1,TGCGCCAGCAGCCTTGGGACAGGGACCTACGAGCAGTACTTC,CASSLGTGTYEQYF
NA,NA,TRBJ1-6,TRBV7-8,TGTGCCAGCAGCCAACAAACCGGGATCGGCAATTCACCCCTCCACTTT,CASSQQTGIGNSPLHF
TRBD1,once,TRBJ1-4,TRBV2,TGTGCCAGCAGTGAAGGGACAGGGTTTAATGAAAAACTGTTTTTT,CASSEGTGFNEKLFF
TRBD1,NA,TRBJ2-2,TRBV5-1,TGCGCCAGCAGCCAGGGGACAGGGGATAGCACCGGGGAGCTGTTTTTT,CASSQGTGDSTGELFF
NA,NA,TRBJ1-1,TRBV7-2,TGTGCCAGCAGCTTACAACCGAACACTGAAGCTTTCTTT,CASSLQPNTEAFF
NA,NA,TRBJ1-6,TRBV9,TGTGCCAGCAGCGTAGGGGCAGGGAATTCACCCCTCCACTTT,CASSVGAGNSPLHF
NA,NA,TRBJ2-2,TRBV6-4,TGTGCCAGCAGCCCGGGACTCCCCGGTAGGGAGCTGTTTTTT,CASSPGLPGRELFF
NA,few,TRBJ1-1,TRBV28,TGTGCCAGCAGCGGACCGGCACGGGCCACTGAAGCTTTCTTT,CASSGPARATEAFF